The 2 T cell receptor beta chains below were found in one sample sequenced in a study of T cell responses to AZD1222 COVID-19 vaccine. Generated by immunoSEQ multiplex PCR, the TCRdb table keeps only in-frame clones and is missing some. The sample comprises about 86,000 clones, about 86% of which are singletons, and approximately 10% rests with the top ten. This specimen consisted of peripheral blood, obtained on day 0 of MenACWY control vaccination. Receptors were obtained from an adult in good health.

The V and J genes are TRBV5-1 and TRBJ1-2, with D unresolved. The CDR3 is made up of 16 amino acids. CDR1 is SGHRS and CDR2 is YFSETQ in the germline V gene. Trimming took off 0 bases at V and 0 bases at J, with 12 bases between the two ends. The CDR3 spells CASSLGVPGANYGYTF. The CDR3 DNA reads TGCGCCAGCAGCTTGGGGGTCCCGGGTGCTAACTATGGCTACACCTTC.

The rearrangement uses TRBV7-2 and TRBJ2-7; D gene uncertain. Germline V gives CDR1 SGHTA, CDR2 FQGNSA. Trimming removed 1 base at V and 2 bases at J, with 6 bases between. The CDR3 spans 13 residues. This CDR3 is CASSLVGTYEQYF. The CDR3 DNA reads TGTGCCAGCAGCTTAGTTGGAACCTACGAGCAGTACTTC.